This T cell receptor beta chain was sequenced for a study of blood T cell repertoires in COVID-19. Looking at the study overall: Samples taken during acute and convalescent COVID-19 were collected in the United States, Italy and Spain. T cells, B-cell-depleted T cells, or PBMCs provided the cDNA or gDNA that served as material.

This CDR3 spans 19 amino acids. V lost 4 bases and J lost 3; bases outside the gene matches: 15. Source study methods: The assay estimated nucleated cells by amplifying reference gene primers. Profiled with immunoSEQ multiplex PCR; TCRdb holds only in-frame clones, not every one. V, J and clone size derive from that table, while D and trimming were established from the DNA sequence. The table has about 87,000 clones, roughly 84% seen once. This receptor was identified in a woman at least 80 years old with acute or convalescent COVID-19. The sequenced sample was peripheral blood. The rearrangement links TRBV23-1 to TRBJ2-2, with 9 bases aligning to TRBD1. TRBV23-1 carries the ORF label, with uncertain function. CDR3 in DNA: TGCGCCAGCAGTCCAACAGGGGGCATCTTACTCCGGGACACCGGGGAGCTGTTTTTT. Translating it yields CASSPTGGILLRDTGELFF.